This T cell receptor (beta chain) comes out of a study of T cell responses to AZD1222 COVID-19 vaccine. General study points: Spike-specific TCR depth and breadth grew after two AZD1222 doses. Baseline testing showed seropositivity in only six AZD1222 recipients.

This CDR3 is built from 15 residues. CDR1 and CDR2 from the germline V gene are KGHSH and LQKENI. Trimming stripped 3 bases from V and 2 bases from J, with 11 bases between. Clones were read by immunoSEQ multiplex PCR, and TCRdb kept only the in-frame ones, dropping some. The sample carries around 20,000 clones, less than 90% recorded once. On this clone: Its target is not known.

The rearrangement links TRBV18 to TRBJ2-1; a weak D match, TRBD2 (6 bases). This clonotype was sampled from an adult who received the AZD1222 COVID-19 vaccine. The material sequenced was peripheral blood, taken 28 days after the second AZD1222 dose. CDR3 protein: CASSPGPGAYNEQFF. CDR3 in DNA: TGTGCCAGCTCACCGGGGCCGGGAGCCTACAATGAGCAGTTCTTC. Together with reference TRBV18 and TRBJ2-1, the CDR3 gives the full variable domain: NAGVMQNPRHLVRRRGQEARLRCSPMKGHSHVYWYRQLPEEGLKFMVYLQKENIIDESGMPKERFSAEFPKEGPSILRIQQVVRGDSAAYFCASSPGPGAYNEQFFGPGTRLTVL.